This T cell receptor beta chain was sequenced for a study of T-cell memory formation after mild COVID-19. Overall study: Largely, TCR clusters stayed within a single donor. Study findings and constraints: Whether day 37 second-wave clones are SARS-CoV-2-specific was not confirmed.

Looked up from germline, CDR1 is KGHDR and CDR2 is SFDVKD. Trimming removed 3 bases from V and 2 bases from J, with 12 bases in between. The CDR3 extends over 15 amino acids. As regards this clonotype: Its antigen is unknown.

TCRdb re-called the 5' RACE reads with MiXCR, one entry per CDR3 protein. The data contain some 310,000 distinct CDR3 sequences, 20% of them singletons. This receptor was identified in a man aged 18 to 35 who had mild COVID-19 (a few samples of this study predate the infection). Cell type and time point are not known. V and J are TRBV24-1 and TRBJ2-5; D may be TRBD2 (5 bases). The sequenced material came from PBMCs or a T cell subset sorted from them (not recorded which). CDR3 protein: CATSDPAATQETQYF. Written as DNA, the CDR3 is TGTGCCACCAGTGATCCAGCGGCAACTCAAGAGACCCAGTACTTC.